This T cell receptor beta chain comes out of a study of blood T cell repertoires in COVID-19. Study in general: Samples representing acute and convalescent COVID-19 were sourced from the United States, Italy and Spain. Sample material is recorded as cDNA or gDNA derived from T cells, B-cell-depleted T cells, or PBMCs.

V shed 3 bases, J shed 5 bases, and the junction held 11 bases outside the gene matches. The CDR3 loop spans 17 amino acids. Germline V lookup: CDR1 SGHRS, CDR2 YFSETQ. Generated by immunoSEQ multiplex PCR, the TCRdb table keeps only in-frame clones and is missing some. This sample has 200,000 to 250,000 clones, with 83% found just once. Enrolment of Seattle patients took place during active infection, and they were followed longitudinally. The chain uses TRBV5-1 and TRBJ2-7; TRBD2 aligns across 13 bases. This receptor was identified in a woman aged 25-40 years with COVID-19, enrolled during active disease. The sequenced material came from peripheral blood. The CDR3 DNA reads TGCGCCAGCAGCTCCCCCTTACTAGCGGGGGGGTCCCACGAGCAGTACTTC. It translates to CASSSPLLAGGSHEQYF.